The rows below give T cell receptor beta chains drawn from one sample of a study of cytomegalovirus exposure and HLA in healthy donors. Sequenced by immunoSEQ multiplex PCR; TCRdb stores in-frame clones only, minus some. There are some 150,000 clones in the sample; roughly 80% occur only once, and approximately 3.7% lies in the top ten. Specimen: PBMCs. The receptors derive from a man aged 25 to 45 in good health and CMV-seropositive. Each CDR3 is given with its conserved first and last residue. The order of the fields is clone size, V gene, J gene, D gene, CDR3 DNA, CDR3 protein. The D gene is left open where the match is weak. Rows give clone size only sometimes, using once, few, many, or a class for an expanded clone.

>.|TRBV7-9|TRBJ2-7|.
TGTGCCAGCAGCACAACGTGGTACGAGCAGTACTTC
CASSTTWYEQYF
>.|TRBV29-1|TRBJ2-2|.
TGCAGCGTTCGGAACAGGGGGGGGACCGGGGAGCTGTTTTTT
CSVRNRGGTGELFF
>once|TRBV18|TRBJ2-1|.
TGTGCCAGCTCACCAACAACAGGGAGCGATGAGCAGTTCTTC
CASSPTTGSDEQFF
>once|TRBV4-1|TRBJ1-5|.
TGCGCCAGCAGCCATATAGCGGCAGCCAATCAGCCCCAGCATTTT
CASSHIAAANQPQHF
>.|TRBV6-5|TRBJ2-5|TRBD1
TGTGCCAGCAGCACCGGGACAGGGGTAGAGACCCAGTACTTC
CASSTGTGVETQYF
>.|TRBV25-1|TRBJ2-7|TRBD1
TGTGCCAGCAGTGAATCGGGGACAGGGGGGTTCGAGCAGTACTTC
CASSESGTGGFEQYF
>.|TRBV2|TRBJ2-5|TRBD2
TGTGCCAGCAGTGAACTCGGGACTAGCGAAGAGACCCAGTACTTC
CASSELGTSEETQYF
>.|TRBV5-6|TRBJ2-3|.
TGTGCCAGCAGCTTGGCCGAGGATACGCAGTATTTT
CASSLAEDTQYF
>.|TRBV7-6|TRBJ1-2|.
TGTGCCAGCAGCTTTCGGAGTGACTATGGCTACACCTTC
CASSFRSDYGYTF
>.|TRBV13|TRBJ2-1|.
TGTGCCAGCAGCCAGAGCTGGGGGCTGGTAGAGCAGTTCTTC
CASSQSWGLVEQFF
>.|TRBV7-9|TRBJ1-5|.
TGTGCCAGCAGCCAAGCCGGGGAGCCCCAGCATTTT
CASSQAGEPQHF
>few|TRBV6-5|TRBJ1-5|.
TGTGCCAGCAGTTACTCCCTAGCCTCGGGGGCCCAGCATTTT
CASSYSLASGAQHF
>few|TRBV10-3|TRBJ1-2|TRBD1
TGTGCCATCAGGACAGGGGAGGACTATGGCTACACCTTC
CAIRTGEDYGYTF
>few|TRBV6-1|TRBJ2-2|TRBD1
TGTGCCACCGTACAGGGGGCGCATAGCACCGGGGAGCTGTTTTTT
CATVQGAHSTGELFF
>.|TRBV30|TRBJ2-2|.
TGTGCCTGGAGTGTACTTAGCTACACCGGGGAGCTGTTTTTT
CAWSVLSYTGELFF
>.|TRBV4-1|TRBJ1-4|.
TGCGCCAGCAGCCAAGGTAGTTCGGGAATTAATGAAAAACTGTTTTTT
CASSQGSSGINEKLFF